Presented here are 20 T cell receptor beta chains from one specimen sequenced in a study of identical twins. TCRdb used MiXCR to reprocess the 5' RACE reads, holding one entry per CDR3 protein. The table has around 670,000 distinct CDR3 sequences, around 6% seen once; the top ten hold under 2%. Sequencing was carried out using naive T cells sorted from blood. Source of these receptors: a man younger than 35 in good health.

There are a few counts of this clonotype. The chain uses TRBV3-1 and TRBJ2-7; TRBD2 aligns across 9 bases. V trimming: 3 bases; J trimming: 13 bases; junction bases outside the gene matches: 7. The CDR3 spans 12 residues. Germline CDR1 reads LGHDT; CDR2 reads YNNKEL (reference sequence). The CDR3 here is CASSQNLAGFYF. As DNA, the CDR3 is TGTGCCAGCAGCCAGAACCTAGCGGGATTCTACTTC.

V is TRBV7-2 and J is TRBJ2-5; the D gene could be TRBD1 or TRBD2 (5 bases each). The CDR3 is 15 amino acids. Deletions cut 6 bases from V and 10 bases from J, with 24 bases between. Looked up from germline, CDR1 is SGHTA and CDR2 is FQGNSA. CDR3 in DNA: TGTGCCAGCAGTCTCGGTCACCGGGACCCCCAAATCCAGTACTTC. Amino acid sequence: CASSLGHRDPQIQYF.

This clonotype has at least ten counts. The CDR3 reads CASSFADSIPPQHF. The CDR3 region has the DNA TGTGCCAGCAGTTTCGCAGATTCAATTCCGCCCCAGCATTTT. The J gene is TRBJ1-5, the V gene TRBV12-3 or TRBV12-4; D call uncertain. This CDR3 spans 14 amino acids. Trimming took off 3 bases at V and 9 bases at J, with 15 bases between the two ends.

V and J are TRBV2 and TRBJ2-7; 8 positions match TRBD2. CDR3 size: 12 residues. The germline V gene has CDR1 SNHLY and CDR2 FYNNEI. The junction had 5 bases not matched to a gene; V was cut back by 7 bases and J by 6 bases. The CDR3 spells CASILSGSEQYF. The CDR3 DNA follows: TGTGCCAGCATTCTCAGCGGGAGCGAGCAGTACTTC. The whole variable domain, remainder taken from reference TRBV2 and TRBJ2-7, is EPEVTQTPSHQVTQMGQEVILRCVPISNHLYFYWYRQILGQKVEFLVSFYNNEISEKSEIFDDQFSVERPDGSNFTLKIRSTKLEDSAMYFCASILSGSEQYFGPGTRLTVT.

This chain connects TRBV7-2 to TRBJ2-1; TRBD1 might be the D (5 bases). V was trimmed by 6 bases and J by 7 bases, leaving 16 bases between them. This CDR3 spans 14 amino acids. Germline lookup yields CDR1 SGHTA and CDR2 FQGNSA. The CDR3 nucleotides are TGTGCCAGCAGGATTACCAGGGCGCGAAATGAGCAGTTCTTC. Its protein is CASRITRARNEQFF. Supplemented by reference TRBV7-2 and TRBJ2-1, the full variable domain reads GAGVSQSPSNKVTEKGKDVELRCDPISGHTALYWYRQSLGQGLEFLIYFQGNSAPDKSGLPSDRFSAERTGGSVSTLTIQRTQQEDSAVYLCASRITRARNEQFFGPGTRLTVL.

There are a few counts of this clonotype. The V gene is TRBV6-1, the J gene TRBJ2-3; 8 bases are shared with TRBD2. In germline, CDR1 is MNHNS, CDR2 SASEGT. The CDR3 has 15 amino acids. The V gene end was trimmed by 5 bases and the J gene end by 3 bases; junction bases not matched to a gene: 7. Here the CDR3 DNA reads TGTGCCAGCAGTAATGTAGCGGGAAGAACAGATACGCAGTATTTT. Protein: CASSNVAGRTDTQYF.

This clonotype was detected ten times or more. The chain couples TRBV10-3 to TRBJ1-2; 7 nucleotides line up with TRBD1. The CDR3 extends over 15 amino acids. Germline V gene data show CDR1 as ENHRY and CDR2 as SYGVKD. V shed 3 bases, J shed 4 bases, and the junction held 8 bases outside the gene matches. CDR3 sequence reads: CAISDGTGAGYGYTF. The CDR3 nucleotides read TGTGCCATCAGTGACGGTACAGGGGCCGGCTATGGCTACACCTTC.

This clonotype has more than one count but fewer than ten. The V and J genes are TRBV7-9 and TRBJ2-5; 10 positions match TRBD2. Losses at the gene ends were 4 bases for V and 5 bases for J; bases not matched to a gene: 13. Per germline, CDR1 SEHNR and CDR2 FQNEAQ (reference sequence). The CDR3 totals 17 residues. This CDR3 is CASSWLGASGSIETQYF. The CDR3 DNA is TGTGCCAGCAGCTGGCTAGGGGCTAGCGGGAGTATCGAGACCCAGTACTTC.

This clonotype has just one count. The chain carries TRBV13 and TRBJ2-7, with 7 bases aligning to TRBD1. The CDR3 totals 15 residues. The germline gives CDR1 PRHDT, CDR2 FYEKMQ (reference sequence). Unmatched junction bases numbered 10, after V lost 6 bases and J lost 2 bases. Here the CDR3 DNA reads TGTGCCAGCAGTCTCAGAGGACAGGCCCCCTACGAGCAGTACTTC. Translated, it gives CASSLRGQAPYEQYF.

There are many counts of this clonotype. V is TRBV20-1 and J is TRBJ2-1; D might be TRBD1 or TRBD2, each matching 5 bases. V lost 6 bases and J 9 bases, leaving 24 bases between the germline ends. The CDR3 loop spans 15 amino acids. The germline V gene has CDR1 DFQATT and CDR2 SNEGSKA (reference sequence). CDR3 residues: CSADRGGAESGEQFF. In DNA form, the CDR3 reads TGCAGTGCCGACAGAGGAGGAGCTGAGAGTGGTGAGCAGTTCTTC.

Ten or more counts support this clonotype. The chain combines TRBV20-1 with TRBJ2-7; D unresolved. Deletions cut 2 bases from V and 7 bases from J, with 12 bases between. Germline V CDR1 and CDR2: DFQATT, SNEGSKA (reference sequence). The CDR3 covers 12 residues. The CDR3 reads CSARLWAREQYV. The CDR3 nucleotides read TGCAGTGCTAGACTATGGGCGAGAGAGCAGTACGTC.

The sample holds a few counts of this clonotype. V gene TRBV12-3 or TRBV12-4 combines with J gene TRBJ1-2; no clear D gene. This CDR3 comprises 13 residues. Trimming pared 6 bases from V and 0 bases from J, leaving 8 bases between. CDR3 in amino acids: CASSGFSNYGYTF. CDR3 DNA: TGTGCCAGCAGCGGGTTTTCTAACTATGGCTACACCTTC.

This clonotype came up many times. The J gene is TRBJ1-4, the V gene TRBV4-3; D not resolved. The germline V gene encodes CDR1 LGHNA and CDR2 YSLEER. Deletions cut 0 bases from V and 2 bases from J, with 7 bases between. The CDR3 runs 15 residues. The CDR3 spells CASSQDSQTNEKLFF. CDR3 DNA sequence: TGCGCCAGCAGCCAAGATAGTCAGACTAATGAAAAACTGTTTTTT.

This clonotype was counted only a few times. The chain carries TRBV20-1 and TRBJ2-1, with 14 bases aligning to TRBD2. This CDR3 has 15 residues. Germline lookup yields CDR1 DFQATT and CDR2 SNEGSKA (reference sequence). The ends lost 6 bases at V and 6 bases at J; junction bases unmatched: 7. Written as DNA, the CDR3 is TGCAGTGCCACAACCGGGACTAGCGGGAGCAATGAGCAGTTCTTC. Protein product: CSATTGTSGSNEQFF.

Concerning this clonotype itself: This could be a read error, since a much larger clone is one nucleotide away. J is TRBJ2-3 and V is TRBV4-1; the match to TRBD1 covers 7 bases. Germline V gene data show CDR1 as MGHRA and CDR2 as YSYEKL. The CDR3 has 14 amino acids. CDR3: CVSSLGQAVDTQYF. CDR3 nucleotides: TGCGTCAGCAGCCTAGGACAGGCTGTCGATACGCAGTATTTT.

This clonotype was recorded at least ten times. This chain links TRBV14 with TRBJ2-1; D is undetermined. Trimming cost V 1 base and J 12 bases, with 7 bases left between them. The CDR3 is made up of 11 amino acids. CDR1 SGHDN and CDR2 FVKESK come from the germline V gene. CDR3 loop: CASSQGTSQFF. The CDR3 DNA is TGTGCCAGCAGCCAAGGGACGTCGCAGTTCTTC.

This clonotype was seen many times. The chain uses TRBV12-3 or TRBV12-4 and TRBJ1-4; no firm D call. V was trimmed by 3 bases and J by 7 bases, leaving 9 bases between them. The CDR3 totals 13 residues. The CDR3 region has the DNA TGTGCCAGCAGTTTGGGTACTCCTGAAAAACTGTTTTTT. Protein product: CASSLGTPEKLFF.

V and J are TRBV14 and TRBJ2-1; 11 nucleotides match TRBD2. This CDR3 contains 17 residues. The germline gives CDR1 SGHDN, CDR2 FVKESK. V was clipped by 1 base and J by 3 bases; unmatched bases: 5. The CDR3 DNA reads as TGTGCCAGCAGCCAAGGAGTTGGGACTAGCGGCTACAATGAGCAGTTCTTC. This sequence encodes CASSQGVGTSGYNEQFF.

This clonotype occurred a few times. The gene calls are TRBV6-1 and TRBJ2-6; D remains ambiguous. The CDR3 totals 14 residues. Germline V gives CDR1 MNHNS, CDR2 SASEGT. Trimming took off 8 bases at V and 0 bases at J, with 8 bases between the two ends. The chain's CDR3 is CASERHSGANVLTF. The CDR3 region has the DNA TGTGCCAGCGAAAGGCACTCTGGGGCCAACGTCCTGACTTTC.

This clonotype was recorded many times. The CDR3 sequence: CASSDIQGSSNQPQHF. CDR3 DNA: TGTGCCAGCAGTGACATACAGGGGTCGAGCAATCAGCCCCAGCATTTT. The rearrangement links TRBV6-2 or TRBV6-3 to TRBJ1-5; 7 bases are shared with TRBD1. The germline V gene has CDR1 MNHEY and CDR2 SVGEGT. The CDR3 totals 16 residues. The junction had 8 bases not matched to a gene; V was cut back by 5 bases and J by 1 base.